The 12 T cell receptor beta chains given below trace back to one sample, sequenced in a study of Graves' ophthalmopathy and Graves' hyperthyroidism. The authors amplified TCR beta CDR3 regions, and they did so from RNA transcripts for repertoire sequencing. The workflow started with a first-round RT-PCR run with HTBI primers and then moved on to a second-round multiplex PCR. Each CDR3 protein gets one entry after TCRdb re-called the multiplex PCR reads with MiXCR. The repertoire holds 40,000 or so distinct CDR3 sequences, roughly 50% seen once, with about 26% in the top ten. Sequenced: peripheral blood. The receptors derive from an adult woman with stable Graves' hyperthyroidism.

This sequence joins TRBV2 and TRBJ1-1; D not certain. Germline assignment: CDR1 SNHLY and CDR2 FYNNEI. The CDR3 is 14 amino acids. Between the trimmed V and J ends, which lost 1 base and 5 bases, there was a span of 11 bases. Here the CDR3 reads CASSEVPGLTEAFF. Written as DNA, the CDR3 is TGTGCCAGCAGTGAAGTTCCGGGGTTAACTGAAGCTTTCTTT.

This clonotype was picked up many times. The chain employs TRBV29-1 and TRBJ2-3; 9 positions agree with TRBD2. This CDR3 comprises 16 residues. CDR1 SQVTM and CDR2 ANQGSEA come from the germline V gene. J was trimmed by 2 bases and V by 6 bases; bases with no gene match: 12. CDR3 sequence reads: CSVTGRLAGHTDTQYF. CDR3 sequence (DNA): TGCAGCGTGACAGGGAGGCTAGCGGGGCACACAGATACGCAGTATTTT.

The rearrangement uses TRBV5-1 and TRBJ2-5; 7 bases fit TRBD1. There are 15 residues in the CDR3. V dropped 5 bases and J dropped 2; count of bases not matched to a gene: 9. The germline CDR1 and CDR2 sequences are SGHRS and YFSETQ. As DNA, the CDR3 is TGCGCCAGCAGGTATACCGGGACAGAACAAGAGACCCAGTACTTC. This gives the protein CASRYTGTEQETQYF.

The V call is TRBV24-1, the J call TRBJ1-5, with 12 bases that match TRBD1. CDR3 length: 19 residues. Germline assignment: CDR1 KGHDR and CDR2 SFDVKD. V lost 3 bases to trimming and J lost 1 base; unmatched junction nucleotides: 9. The CDR3 DNA is TGTGCCACCAGTGATCCTCCGGGACAGGGGGCTTGGAGCAATCAGCCCCAGCATTTT. It translates to CATSDPPGQGAWSNQPQHF.

This sequence joins TRBV7-9 and TRBJ1-1; D unclear. V was pared by 4 bases and J by 3 bases, with 21 bases between. The CDR3 has 17 amino acids. Germline lookup yields CDR1 SEHNR and CDR2 FQNEAQ (reference sequence). For the CDR3, the DNA is TGTGCCAGCAGCTCCCTCCCCGACCCTATCATGGACACTGAAGCTTTCTTT. Its protein is CASSSLPDPIMDTEAFF.

This clonotype was observed many times. The chain carries TRBV9 and TRBJ2-7; tentative D call: TRBD2 (6 bases). The germline V and J ends were trimmed by 4 bases and 3 bases, with 11 bases remaining between them. Germline-derived CDR1 and CDR2 are SGDLS and YYNGEE. CDR3 length: 13 amino acids. This chain's CDR3 is CASSPDGGYEQYF. The CDR3 DNA reads as TGTGCCAGCAGCCCCGACGGGGGCTACGAGCAGTACTTC. The full variable domain, its missing parts supplied by reference TRBV9 and TRBJ2-7, is DSGVTQTPKHLITATGQRVTLRCSPRSGDLSVYWYQQSLDQGLQFLIQYYNGEERAKGNILERFSAQQFPDLHSELNLSSLELGDSALYFCASSPDGGYEQYFGPGTRLTVT.

As regards this clonotype: This likely comes from a read error, as the CDR3 has no conserved phenylalanine or tryptophan at its end. The chain recombines TRBV5-1 with TRBJ2-6, with a weak D call TRBD2 (6 bases). Deletions cut 0 bases from V and 4 bases from J, with 11 bases between. Germline CDR1 is SGHRS and CDR2 is YFSETQ. The CDR3 is 16 residues long. The CDR3 reads CASSLGGGSGANVLTS. The CDR3 DNA sequence: TGCGCCAGCAGCTTGGGTGGGGGGTCCGGGGCCAACGTCCTGACTTCC.

This chain connects TRBV6-1 to TRBJ1-2; possible D gene TRBD1, 5 bases. V gave up 1 base and J gave up 4 bases, with 10 bases separating them. There are 14 residues in the CDR3. The germline V gene encodes CDR1 MNHNS and CDR2 SASEGT. The CDR3: CASSEGGRIYGYTF. The CDR3 DNA sequence: TGTGCCAGCAGTGAAGGGGGCAGAATCTATGGCTACACCTTC.

The V and J genes are TRBV7-9 and TRBJ2-5; D possibly corresponds to TRBD2 (5 bases). From germline, CDR1 is SEHNR and CDR2 FQNEAQ (reference sequence). Trimming took 5 bases from V and 9 from J, leaving 22 bases between them. The CDR3 is 15 residues long. In DNA form, the CDR3 reads TGTGCCAGCAGCACATCCCGGGCGGGCAATCAGCCCCAGTACTTC. Translating it yields CASSTSRAGNQPQYF.

This clonotype appeared a few times. This rearrangement joins TRBV20-1 to TRBJ2-5, with 8 bases that match TRBD2. Germline assignment: CDR1 DFQATT and CDR2 SNEGSKA (reference sequence). V was pared by 3 bases and J by 4 bases, with 7 bases of the junction left unmatched. CDR3 size: 14 residues. This chain's CDR3 is CSARGTSGSETQYF. Here the CDR3 DNA reads TGCAGTGCTAGGGGAACTAGCGGTTCAGAGACCCAGTACTTC.

The chain combines TRBV20-1 with TRBJ2-5; TRBD2 matches 14 bases. Losses at the gene ends were 6 bases for V and 4 bases for J; bases not matched to a gene: 10. The CDR3 loop spans 16 amino acids. CDR1 DFQATT and CDR2 SNEGSKA come from the germline V gene (reference sequence). CDR3 sequence (DNA): TGCAGTGCCAGGACGACTAGCGGGAGGGCCGGAGAGACCCAGTACTTC. Protein sequence: CSARTTSGRAGETQYF.

This clonotype occurred many times. The V gene is TRBV28, the J gene TRBJ1-2; TRBD1 is a possible D gene (5 bases). With 11 bases removed from V and 6 bases from J, the gap between germline ends came to 19 bases. The germline CDR1 and CDR2 sequences are MDHEN and SYDVKM. The CDR3 sequence is 13 residues long. The CDR3 loop is CAARLAGFHGYTF. The CDR3 nucleotides are TGTGCCGCGCGTCTGGCAGGGTTTCATGGCTACACCTTC.